Following are 27 T cell receptor beta chains from one sample sequenced in a study of blood T cells in healthy people across ages. The second PCR ran roughly 7 to 11 cycles with a sample-barcoded 5' primer and J-beta primers. TCRdb reprocessed the 5' RACE reads via MiXCR and lists one record per CDR3 protein. The sample contains around 1,600,000 distinct CDR3 sequences, about 45% of which appear only once. The sample consisted of blood. The receptors here all came from a woman in her late teens or twenties in good health.

The chain carries TRBV20-1 and TRBJ1-1; D is perhaps TRBD1 (6 bases). Between the trimmed V and J ends, which lost 6 bases and 0 bases, there was a span of 11 bases. Germline V gene sequence: CDR1 DFQATT, CDR2 SNEGSKA (reference sequence). The CDR3 totals 13 residues. The CDR3 coding sequence is TGCAGTGCCCCATACAGGGTGAACACTGAAGCTTTCTTT. This gives the protein CSAPYRVNTEAFF.

The V and J genes are TRBV29-1 and TRBJ1-2, with TRBD1 matching over 7 bases. After removal of 4 bases from V and 4 bases from J, the junction contained 6 bases not matched to a gene. The length of the CDR3 is 13 residues. Germline V lookup: CDR1 SQVTM, CDR2 ANQGSEA. CDR3 in DNA: TGCAGCGTTGCGCCAGGGGGTATCTATGGCTACACCTTC. Translating it yields CSVAPGGIYGYTF. The variable domain in full, completed from reference TRBV29-1 and TRBJ1-2, reads SAVISQKPSRDICQRGTSLTIQCQVDSQVTMMFWYRQQPGQSLTLIATANQGSEATYESGFVIDKFPISRPNLTFSTLTVSNMSPEDSSIYLCSVAPGGIYGYTFGSGTRLTVV.

This clonotype was recorded a few times. The genes are TRBV20-1 and TRBJ1-1; D is uncertain. CDR1 is DFQATT, CDR2 SNEGSKA, per germline (reference sequence). Trimming shortened V by 2 bases and J by 2 bases, and 9 bases separated the two germline ends. The CDR3 contains 13 residues. The CDR3 protein is CSARPRLNTEAFF. The CDR3 DNA reads as TGCAGTGCTAGACCCAGACTTAACACTGAAGCTTTCTTT.

This clonotype was counted a few times. This rearrangement joins TRBV9 to TRBJ2-7; 9 nucleotides line up with TRBD2. Germline CDR1 reads SGDLS; CDR2 reads YYNGEE. Germline trimming cut 2 bases from V and 3 bases from J; bases unmatched to any gene: 6. The CDR3 consists of 15 residues. CDR3 sequence: CASSVSAGGNYEQYF. CDR3 DNA sequence: TGTGCCAGCAGCGTGTCAGCGGGAGGAAACTACGAGCAGTACTTC.

The V call is TRBV27, the J call TRBJ2-1; TRBD1 is a possible D gene (6 bases). The V and J ends lost 3 bases and 8 bases respectively, with 14 bases between them. The germline V gene encodes CDR1 MNHEY and CDR2 SMNVEV (reference sequence). The CDR3 has 14 residues. The chain's CDR3 is CASSFLTKGDEQFF. For the CDR3, the DNA is TGTGCCAGCAGTTTCTTGACCAAGGGGGATGAGCAGTTCTTC.

The CDR3 DNA is TGTGCCAGCAGCTTACTCCTTAGCGTCAATGAGCAGTTCTTC. It translates to CASSLLLSVNEQFF. The chain uses TRBV7-9 and TRBJ2-1; TRBD2 is a possible D gene (5 bases). Germline loops: CDR1 SEHNR, CDR2 FQNEAQ (reference sequence). The CDR3 spans 14 residues. V was cut by 2 bases and J by 6 bases, with 11 bases left in between. The complete variable domain, with remaining parts taken from reference TRBV7-9 and TRBJ2-1, reads DTGVSQNPRHKITKRGQNVTFRCDPISEHNRLYWYRQTLGQGPEFLTYFQNEAQLEKSRLLSDRFSAERPKGSFSTLEIQRTEQGDSAMYLCASSLLLSVNEQFFGPGTRLTVL.

The CDR3 spells CASSQSTSMGGYTF. The CDR3 nucleotides are TGTGCCAGCAGTCAATCCACCTCGATGGGGGGCTACACCTTC. The chain couples TRBV6-5 to TRBJ1-2, with D hard to call. The germline V gene has CDR1 MNHEY and CDR2 SVGAGI. The V and J ends lost 5 bases and 8 bases respectively, with 18 bases between them. The CDR3 spans 14 residues.

This clonotype was recorded a few times. The chain combines TRBV5-1 with TRBJ2-5; maybe TRBD2 (6 bases). CDR1 and CDR2 from the germline V gene are SGHRS and YFSETQ. The CDR3 has 16 amino acids. Trimming removed 4 bases from V and 1 base from J, with 17 bases in between. CDR3 residues: CASSPGTPYFQETQYF. The CDR3 bases are TGCGCCAGCAGCCCTGGGACTCCTTACTTCCAAGAGACCCAGTACTTC. Full variable domain (outside the CDR3, taken from reference TRBV5-1 and TRBJ2-5): KAGVTQTPRYLIKTRGQQVTLSCSPISGHRSVSWYQQTPGQGLQFLFEYFSETQRNKGNFPGRFSGRQFSNSRSEMNVSTLELGDSALYLCASSPGTPYFQETQYFGPGTRLLVL.

In regard to this clonotype: A much larger clone lies a single base off, so this may be a read error. The chain uses TRBV29-1 and TRBJ2-1; 7 bases align to TRBD1. CDR1 and CDR2 from the germline V gene are SQVTM and ANQGSEA. The CDR3 sequence is 15 residues long. V shed 3 bases, J shed 0 bases, and the junction held 5 bases outside the gene matches. The CDR3 nucleotides are TGCAGCGTTGACCAGGGGGTGGGCTCCTACAATGAGCAGTTCTTC. Its translation: CSVDQGVGSYNEQFF.

The V gene is TRBV5-1, the J gene TRBJ2-7, with D unresolved. The CDR3 runs to 13 residues. V was trimmed by 0 bases and J by 2 bases, leaving 6 bases between them. Per the germline V gene, CDR1 is SGHRS and CDR2 is YFSETQ. The CDR3, as DNA: TGCGCCAGCAGCTTGGATATAACCTACGAGCAGTACTTC. Translation gives CASSLDITYEQYF.

This chain connects TRBV7-2 to TRBJ2-5; 8 bases fit TRBD1. This CDR3 is 15 amino acids long. The V gene end was trimmed by 2 bases and the J gene end by 11 bases; junction bases not matched to a gene: 13. CDR1 and CDR2 from the germline V gene are SGHTA and FQGNSA. The CDR3 DNA reads TGTGCCAGCAGCTTAAGTCAGGGGGCGCAAGGTGAGCAGTACTTC. This translates into CASSLSQGAQGEQYF.

CDR3 loop: CASSRMDTELRAEAFF. The CDR3 region has the DNA TGTGCCAGCAGTCGGATGGACACGGAGTTGAGGGCTGAAGCTTTCTTT. The chain employs TRBV6-6 and TRBJ1-1; D might be TRBD1 (5 bases). This CDR3 spans 16 amino acids. The germline CDR1 and CDR2 sequences are MNHNY and SVGAGI (reference sequence). Trimming took off 5 bases at V and 6 bases at J, with 22 bases between the two ends.

This chain uses TRBV18 with TRBJ1-1; D remains unclear. CDR1 and CDR2 (germline): KGHSH, LQKENI. Trimming cost V 1 base and J 6 bases, with 9 bases left between them. This CDR3 has 13 amino acids. DNA of the CDR3: TGTGCCAGCTCACCACAGGAGGGATCTGAAGCTTTCTTT. As protein: CASSPQEGSEAFF.

The chain couples TRBV24-1 to TRBJ2-3, with 8 bases identical to TRBD2. The CDR3 loop spans 14 amino acids. Germline V gene lookup returns CDR1 KGHDR and CDR2 SFDVKD. The ends lost 7 bases at V and 2 bases at J; junction bases unmatched: 4. This CDR3 reads CATSPGLVTDTQYF. CDR3 bases: TGTGCCACCAGCCCGGGACTAGTCACAGATACGCAGTATTTT.

This clonotype came up a few times. The genes are TRBV20-1 and TRBJ2-1, with D possibly being TRBD1 or TRBD2 (5 bases each). The length of the CDR3 is 15 residues. In germline, CDR1 is DFQATT, CDR2 SNEGSKA (reference sequence). V lost 3 bases and J 5 bases, leaving 17 bases between the germline ends. The CDR3 DNA reads as TGCAGTGCTAGCCTGGGGGAGAACCTCGACAATGAGCAGTTCTTC. Protein: CSASLGENLDNEQFF.

This clonotype was observed a few times. The chain recombines TRBV6-2 or TRBV6-3 with TRBJ2-3; D unclear. This CDR3 has 15 amino acids. V lost 0 bases, J lost 0 bases, and 7 bases lay in between. CDR1 and CDR2 (germline): MNHEY, SVGEGT. The CDR3 protein is CASSYSQSSTDTQYF. CDR3 DNA: TGTGCCAGCAGTTACTCGCAGTCCAGCACAGATACGCAGTATTTT.

The chain combines TRBV10-3 with TRBJ1-1, with D possibly being TRBD1 (5 bases). V was shortened by 4 bases and J by 6 bases, with 12 bases between the two germline ends. Germline assignment: CDR1 ENHRY and CDR2 SYGVKD. This CDR3 contains 13 residues. CDR3: CAISGQRDSEAFF. The CDR3 DNA reads TGTGCCATCAGTGGACAGAGGGACTCTGAAGCTTTCTTT.

A few counts support this clonotype. This rearrangement joins TRBV25-1 to TRBJ2-3; TRBD2 agrees at 8 bases. CDR3 length equals 14 residues. With 4 bases clipped from V and 5 bases from J, the junction kept 5 bases outside the gene matches. Per germline, CDR1 MGHDK and CDR2 SYGVNS. The CDR3 protein is CASSAPREGDTQYF. The CDR3 region has the DNA TGTGCCAGCAGTGCCCCTCGGGAGGGAGATACGCAGTATTTT.

This clonotype was detected ten times or more. The genes are TRBV12-3 or TRBV12-4 and TRBJ2-5; TRBD1 might be the D (6 bases). The CDR3 length is 13 residues. V gave up 3 bases and J gave up 5 bases, with 10 bases separating them. In DNA, the CDR3 is TGTGCCAGCAGTTTTTCAGGGGCGGAGACCCAGTACTTC. Its translation: CASSFSGAETQYF.

This clonotype appeared a few times. The rearrangement links TRBV9 to TRBJ2-1; a weak D match, TRBD2 (5 bases). The DNA end lines up better with TRBJ2-7; the J call may be wrong. From germline, CDR1 is SGDLS and CDR2 YYNGEE. This CDR3 has 16 amino acids. CDR3: CASSVGLSDIYNEQYF. CDR3 sequence (DNA): TGTGCCAGCAGCGTAGGACTAAGTGATATCTACAATGAGCAGTACTTC.

The chain joins TRBV2 to TRBJ2-7; D unresolved. With 5 bases removed from V and 6 bases from J, the gap between germline ends came to 14 bases. Germline V gives CDR1 SNHLY, CDR2 FYNNEI. The CDR3 is 13 residues long. This chain's CDR3 is CASSQTERSEQYF. The CDR3 DNA reads TGTGCCAGCAGTCAAACGGAGAGGAGCGAGCAGTACTTC.

The V call is TRBV7-9, the J call TRBJ1-2, with no clear D. With 0 bases removed from V and 7 bases from J, the gap between germline ends came to 15 bases. Germline CDR1 is SEHNR and CDR2 is FQNEAQ (reference sequence). This CDR3 is built from 15 residues. The DNA of the CDR3 is TGTGCCAGCAGCTTAGCGATACAGCAGCCCGGTGGCTACACCTTC. This translates into CASSLAIQQPGGYTF.

This clonotype was picked up a small number of times. The CDR3 bases are TGTGCCAGCAGCTTAGCGGGGCCAAGGGGAGGAGGCTACACCTTC. The encoded protein is CASSLAGPRGGGYTF. The chain couples TRBV7-2 to TRBJ1-2; D perhaps matches TRBD1 (5 bases). Trimming cost V 0 bases and J 8 bases, with 16 bases left between them. CDR1 SGHTA and CDR2 FQGNSA come from the germline V gene. This CDR3 is 15 amino acids long.

Here the CDR3 reads CASSYGQRHMPDYGYTF. The CDR3 bases are TGTGCCAGCAGTTACGGGCAGAGACACATGCCCGACTATGGCTACACCTTC. This sequence joins TRBV6-6 and TRBJ1-2; unclear D gene. Germline V gene data show CDR1 as MNHNY and CDR2 as SVGAGI (reference sequence). V dropped 2 bases and J dropped 3 bases, with 19 bases sitting between them. CDR3 size: 17 residues.

The genes are TRBV28 and TRBJ1-2, with D maybe TRBD1 (5 bases). Trimming removed 8 bases at V and 5 bases at J, with 12 bases between. This CDR3 has 12 residues. The germline gives CDR1 MDHEN, CDR2 SYDVKM. The CDR3 reads CASWKGRYGYTF. DNA of the CDR3: TGTGCCAGCTGGAAGGGGAGGTATGGCTACACCTTC.

The rearrangement links TRBV4-3 to TRBJ2-7; D ambiguous. The CDR3 totals 14 residues. Germline CDR1 and CDR2: LGHNA and YSLEER. V was clipped by 0 bases and J by 4 bases, with 10 bases between them. The CDR3 spells CASSQELRYYEQYF. CDR3 DNA sequence: TGCGCCAGCAGCCAAGAATTGAGATATTACGAGCAGTACTTC.

This clonotype has a handful of counts. The CDR3 nucleotides read TGTGCCAGCAGTGTAGCGGGAGGCCGACCAGATACGCAGTATTTT. Protein sequence: CASSVAGGRPDTQYF. The genes are TRBV28 and TRBJ2-3, with 10 nucleotides matching TRBD2. CDR1 is MDHEN and CDR2 is SYDVKM in the germline V gene. The CDR3 contains 15 residues. J gave up 4 bases and V 5 bases, and 6 bases lay outside the gene matches.